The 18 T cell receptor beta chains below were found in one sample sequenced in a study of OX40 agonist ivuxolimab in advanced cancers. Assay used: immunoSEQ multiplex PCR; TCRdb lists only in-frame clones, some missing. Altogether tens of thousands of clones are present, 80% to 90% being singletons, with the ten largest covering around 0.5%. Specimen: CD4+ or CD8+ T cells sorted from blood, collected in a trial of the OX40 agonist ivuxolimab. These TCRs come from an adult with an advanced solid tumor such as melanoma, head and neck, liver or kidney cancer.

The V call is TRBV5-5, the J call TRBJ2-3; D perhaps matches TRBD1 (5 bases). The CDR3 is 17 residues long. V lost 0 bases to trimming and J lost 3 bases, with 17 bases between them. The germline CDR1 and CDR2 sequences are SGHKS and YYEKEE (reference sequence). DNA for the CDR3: TGTGCCAGCAGCTTGGCTTCTGGGCAGGGAAGGACAGATACGCAGTATTTT. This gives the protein CASSLASGQGRTDTQYF.

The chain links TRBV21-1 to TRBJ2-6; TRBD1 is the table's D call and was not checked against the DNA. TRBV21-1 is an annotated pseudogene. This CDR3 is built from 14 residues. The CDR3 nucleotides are TGTGCCAGCACAGGGGGTAGTGGGGCCAACGTCCTGACTTTC. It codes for CASTGGSGANVLTF.

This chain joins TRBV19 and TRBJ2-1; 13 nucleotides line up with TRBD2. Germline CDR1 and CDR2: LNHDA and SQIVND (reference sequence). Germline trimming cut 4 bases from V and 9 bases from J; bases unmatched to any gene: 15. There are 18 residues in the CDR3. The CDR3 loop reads CASSNLLPTSGRASEQFF. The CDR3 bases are TGTGCCAGTAGTAACCTGCTCCCAACTAGCGGGAGGGCCAGTGAGCAGTTCTTC. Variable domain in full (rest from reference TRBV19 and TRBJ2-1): DGGITQSPKYLFRKEGQNVTLSCEQNLNHDAMYWYRQDPGQGLRLIYYSQIVNDFQKGDIAEGYSVSREKKESFPLTVTSAQKNPTAFYLCASSNLLPTSGRASEQFFGPGTRLTVL.

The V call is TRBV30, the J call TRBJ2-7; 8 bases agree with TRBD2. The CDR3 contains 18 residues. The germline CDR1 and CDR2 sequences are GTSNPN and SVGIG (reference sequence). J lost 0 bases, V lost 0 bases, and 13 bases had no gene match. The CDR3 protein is CAWSVRGFSTSVSYEQYF. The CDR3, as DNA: TGTGCCTGGAGTGTAAGAGGGTTCTCGACTAGCGTCTCCTACGAGCAGTACTTC.

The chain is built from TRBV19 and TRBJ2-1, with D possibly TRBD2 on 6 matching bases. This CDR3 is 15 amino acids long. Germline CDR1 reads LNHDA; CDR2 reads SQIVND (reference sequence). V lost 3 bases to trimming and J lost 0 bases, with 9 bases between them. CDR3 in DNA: TGTGCCAGTAGTATTGGGACTGGCTCCTACAATGAGCAGTTCTTC. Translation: CASSIGTGSYNEQFF.

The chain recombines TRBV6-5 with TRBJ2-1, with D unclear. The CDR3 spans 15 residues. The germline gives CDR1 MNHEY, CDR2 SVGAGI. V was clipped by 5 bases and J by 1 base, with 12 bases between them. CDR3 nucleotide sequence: TGTGCCAGCAGTCCCCCCGGGCTATCCTACAATGAGCAGTTCTTC. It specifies CASSPPGLSYNEQFF.

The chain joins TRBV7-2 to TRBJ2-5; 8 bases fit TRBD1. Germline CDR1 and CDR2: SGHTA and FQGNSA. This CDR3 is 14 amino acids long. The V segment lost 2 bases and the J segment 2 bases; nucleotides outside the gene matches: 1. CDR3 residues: CASSLRTGQETQYF. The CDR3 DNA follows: TGTGCCAGCAGCTTACGGACAGGGCAAGAGACCCAGTACTTC.

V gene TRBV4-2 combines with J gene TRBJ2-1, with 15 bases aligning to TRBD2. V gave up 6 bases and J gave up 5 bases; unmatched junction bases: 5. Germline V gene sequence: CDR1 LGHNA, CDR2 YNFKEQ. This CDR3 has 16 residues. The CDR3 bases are TGTGCCAGCAGTGCGCGGACTAGCGGGGGGGACAATGAGCAGTTCTTC. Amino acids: CASSARTSGGDNEQFF.

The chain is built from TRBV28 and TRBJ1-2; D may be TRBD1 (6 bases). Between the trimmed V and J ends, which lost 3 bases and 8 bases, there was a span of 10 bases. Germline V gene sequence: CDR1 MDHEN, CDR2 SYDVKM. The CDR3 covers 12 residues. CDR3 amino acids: CASSLTGEGYTF. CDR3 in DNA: TGTGCCAGCAGTTTGACAGGTGAAGGCTACACCTTC.

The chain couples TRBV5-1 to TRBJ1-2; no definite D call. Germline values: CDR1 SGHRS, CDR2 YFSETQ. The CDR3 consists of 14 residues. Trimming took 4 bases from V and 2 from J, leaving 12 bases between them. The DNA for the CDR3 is TGCGCCAGCAGCCCCTTGGGGATCAACTATGGCTACACCTTC. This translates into CASSPLGINYGYTF.

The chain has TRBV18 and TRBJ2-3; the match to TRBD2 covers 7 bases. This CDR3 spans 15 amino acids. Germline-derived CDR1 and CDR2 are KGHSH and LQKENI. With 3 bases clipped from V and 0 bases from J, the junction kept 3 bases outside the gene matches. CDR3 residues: CASSPRSGSTDTQYF. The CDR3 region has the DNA TGTGCCAGCTCACCGCGTAGCGGGAGCACAGATACGCAGTATTTT.

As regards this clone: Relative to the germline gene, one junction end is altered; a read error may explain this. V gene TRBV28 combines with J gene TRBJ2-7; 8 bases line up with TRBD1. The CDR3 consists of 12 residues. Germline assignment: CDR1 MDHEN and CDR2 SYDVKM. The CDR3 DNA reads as TGTGCCAGCAGTCGACCTCCGGGACAGGTTGACTTC. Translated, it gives CASSRPPGQVDF.

The CDR3 bases are TGCGCCAGCAGCATAGACGGCAGCTCTGGAAACACCATATATTTT. Translated: CASSIDGSSGNTIYF. V gene TRBV5-1 combines with J gene TRBJ1-3; the D is unclear. CDR3 length: 15 amino acids. Trimming removed 4 bases from V and 0 bases from J, with 11 bases in between. The germline V gene has CDR1 SGHRS and CDR2 YFSETQ.

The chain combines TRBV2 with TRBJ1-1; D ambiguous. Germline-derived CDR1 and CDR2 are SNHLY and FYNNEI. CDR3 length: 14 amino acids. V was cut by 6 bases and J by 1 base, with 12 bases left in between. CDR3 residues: CASSTDTPNTEAFF. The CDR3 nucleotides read TGTGCCAGCAGCACCGACACCCCGAACACTGAAGCTTTCTTT.

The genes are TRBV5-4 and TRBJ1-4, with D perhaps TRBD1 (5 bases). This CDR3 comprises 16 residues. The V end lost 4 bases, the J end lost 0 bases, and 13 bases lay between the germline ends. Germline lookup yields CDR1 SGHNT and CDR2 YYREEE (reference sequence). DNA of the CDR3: TGTGCCAGCAGCAACCGTCGGGGGGCAACTAATGAAAAACTGTTTTTT. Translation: CASSNRRGATNEKLFF.

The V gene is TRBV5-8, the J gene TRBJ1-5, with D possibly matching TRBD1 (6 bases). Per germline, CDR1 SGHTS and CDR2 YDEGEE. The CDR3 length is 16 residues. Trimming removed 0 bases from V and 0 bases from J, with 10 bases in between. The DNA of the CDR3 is TGTGCCAGCAGCTTGGAACAGGGTCGTAGCAATCAGCCCCAGCATTTT. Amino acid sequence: CASSLEQGRSNQPQHF.

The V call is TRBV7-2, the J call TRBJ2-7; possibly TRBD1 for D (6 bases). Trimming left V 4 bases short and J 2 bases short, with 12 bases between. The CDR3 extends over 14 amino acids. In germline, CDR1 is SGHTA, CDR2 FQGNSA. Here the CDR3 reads CASSSNRAAYEQYF. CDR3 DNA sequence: TGTGCCAGCAGCTCAAACAGGGCGGCCTACGAGCAGTACTTC.

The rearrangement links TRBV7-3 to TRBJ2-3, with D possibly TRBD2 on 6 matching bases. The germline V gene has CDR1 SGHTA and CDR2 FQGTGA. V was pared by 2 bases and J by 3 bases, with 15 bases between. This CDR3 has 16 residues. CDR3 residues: CASSLGGLPGTDTQYF. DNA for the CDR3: TGTGCCAGCAGCTTAGGAGGACTACCGGGAACAGATACGCAGTATTTT.